Shown below are 9 T cell receptor beta chains from a single sample sequenced in a study of T cells in Graves' hyperthyroidism and ophthalmopathy. Amplification of TCR beta CDR3 regions used RNA as the template. The TCR CDR3 first-round RT-PCR relied on the HTBI primer set. TCRdb re-derived calls from the multiplex PCR reads in MiXCR, one entry per CDR3 protein. This sample carries roughly 61,000 distinct CDR3 sequences, about 57% of them seen once, and the ten largest clones take roughly 3.3%. Material: blood. These receptors were obtained from a woman aged 60-75 years with Graves' ophthalmopathy.

Many counts were recorded for this clonotype. The chain combines TRBV6-1 with TRBJ1-6; no firm D call. Germline-derived CDR1 and CDR2 are MNHNS and SASEGT. The CDR3 is 12 residues long. Trimming took 7 bases from V and 7 from J, leaving 8 bases between them. In DNA form, the CDR3 reads TGTGCCAGCACCCTCAGAAATTCACCCCTCCACTTT. Its protein is CASTLRNSPLHF.

CDR3 in amino acids: CASSDSERDGGELFF. For the CDR3, the DNA is TGTGCCAGCAGTGACTCCGAGCGGGACGGCGGGGAGCTGTTTTTT. The rearrangement uses TRBV6-4 and TRBJ2-2; 7 bases are a match to TRBD2. CDR1 and CDR2 from the germline V gene are MRHNA and SNTAGT. V gave up 0 bases and J gave up 7 bases; unmatched junction bases: 5. CDR3 length: 15 residues.

The gene calls are TRBV11-2 and TRBJ2-2, with a possible D match to TRBD1 (6 bases). The CDR3 is 15 amino acids. Trimming pared 4 bases from V and 1 base from J, leaving 10 bases between. Germline V gives CDR1 SGHAT, CDR2 FQNNGV. The DNA for the CDR3 is TGTGCCAGCAGCTCGTTGACAGGGAACACCGGGGAGCTGTTTTTT. It is translated as CASSSLTGNTGELFF.

This clonotype has a count of ten or more. The chain couples TRBV3-1 to TRBJ1-5; D is uncertain. CDR1 is LGHDT, CDR2 YNNKEL, per germline (reference sequence). The CDR3 totals 16 residues. Between the trimmed V and J ends, which lost 0 bases and 4 bases, there was a span of 13 bases. CDR3 in amino acids: CASSQDRLSANQPQHF. CDR3 sequence (DNA): TGTGCCAGCAGCCAAGATCGGTTGTCAGCTAATCAGCCCCAGCATTTT.

The chain employs TRBV7-2 and TRBJ2-1, with 11 bases matching TRBD1. Germline assignment: CDR1 SGHTA and CDR2 FQGNSA. J gave up 2 bases and V 4 bases, and 1 base lay outside the gene matches. The length of the CDR3 is 15 residues. The CDR3, as DNA: TGTGCCAGCAGCTGGGACAGGGGGGCCTACAATGAGCAGTTCTTC. Protein product: CASSWDRGAYNEQFF.

This clonotype was picked up many times. The chain uses TRBV20-1 and TRBJ1-1; no reliable D call. This CDR3 contains 12 residues. The ends were cut back, 1 base at V and 5 bases at J, with 8 bases in the middle. Per the germline V gene, CDR1 is DFQATT and CDR2 is SNEGSKA (reference sequence). CDR3 protein: CSARGGVTEAFF. The CDR3, as DNA: TGCAGTGCTAGAGGCGGGGTTACTGAAGCTTTCTTT.

The chain carries TRBV5-1 and TRBJ1-6; 9 nucleotides match TRBD1. Unmatched junction bases numbered 5, after V lost 5 bases and J lost 8 bases. Germline CDR1 SGHRS, CDR2 YFSETQ. The CDR3 contains 14 residues. The CDR3 reads CASRAGQGDSPLHF. The CDR3, as DNA: TGCGCCAGCAGGGCGGGACAGGGTGATTCACCCCTCCACTTT.

In this sample, this clonotype turned up a few times. The chain employs TRBV20-1 and TRBJ1-2; 7 nucleotides match TRBD1. The CDR3 runs 14 residues. Per germline, CDR1 DFQATT and CDR2 SNEGSKA (reference sequence). The J segment lost 2 bases and the V segment lost 2 bases, leaving 5 bases of the junction unmatched. The CDR3 sequence: CSARRTGQNYGYTF. The CDR3 bases are TGCAGTGCTAGACGAACGGGACAGAACTATGGCTACACCTTC.

Judged by abundance, this clonotype is medium-sized. V usage is TRBV24-1 and J usage is TRBJ2-1; TRBD2 matches 12 bases. The trim removed 3 bases at V and 8 bases at J, leaving 10 bases unmatched. CDR1 is KGHDR and CDR2 is SFDVKD in the germline V gene. This CDR3 is 17 amino acids long. The CDR3 region is CATSDMTSGRFSDEQFF. CDR3 coding DNA: TGTGCCACCAGTGATATGACTAGCGGGAGATTTTCGGATGAGCAGTTCTTC.